The subject of this entry is one TCR beta chain. Its antigen is unidentified. The sample is drawn from a study of T cells in localized non-small cell lung cancer. Repertoires were generated with immunoSEQ multiplex PCR, while TCRdb's copy carries only in-frame clones and drops some. This sample carries over 25,000 clones, roughly nine tenths of them seen once, and the ten largest clones take around 5.9%. Study-wide results and caveats: Median detection of top 100 tumor clones in adjacent lung was approximately 50 clones.

The sequence was obtained from a man between 40 and 69 years old with stage II lung adenocarcinoma. The sample consisted of PBMCs, taken before any cancer treatment.

CDR3 sequence: CASRDGGSYNEQFF. CDR3 in DNA: TGTGCCAGCAGGGACGGAGGTTCCTACAATGAGCAGTTCTTC. V usage is TRBV7-3 and J usage is TRBJ2-1, with D possibly TRBD2 on 5 matching bases. Germline V lookup: CDR1 SGHTA, CDR2 FQGTGA. The CDR3 has 14 residues. V was cut by 6 bases and J by 1 base, with 10 bases left in between.